The TCR beta chain under discussion was sequenced for a study of cytomegalovirus exposure and HLA in healthy donors. Overall study results and limits: High specificity and sensitivity for cytomegalovirus status were reported for the classifier. While the bulk of TCR sequences proved rare, some public TCRs turned up in many donors. Some TCR beta chains (more than 150 of them) were listed as cytomegalovirus-associated.

Profiling relied on immunoSEQ multiplex PCR, and the TCRdb table lists in-frame clones only, not all of them. Of around 190,000 clones listed, around 80% are singletons. This clone was recorded once. Its antigen is still unknown. CDR1 SGHRS and CDR2 YFSETQ come from the germline V gene. V shed 3 bases, J shed 2 bases, and the junction held 7 bases outside the gene matches. The CDR3 is 15 amino acids. Sequenced material: PBMCs. The chain is built from TRBV5-1 and TRBJ2-5; 7 positions match TRBD1. The TCR sequence derives from a woman aged 25 to 39 in good health and CMV-seronegative. Written as DNA, the CDR3 is TGCGCCAGCAGCTGGTCCGGGACAGCTCAAGAGACCCAGTACTTC. The encoded protein is CASSWSGTAQETQYF.